Below, one TCR beta chain is given with its context. The specificity of this receptor is unknown. No per-base quality is available; no much larger clone lies one base away. V gives up 5 bases and J gives up 2 bases, and the segment between their germline ends measures 22 bases. The CDR3 runs 17 amino acids, cysteine and phenylalanine included. Only the CDR3 DNA stays, 51 bases, in frame from base 1. CDR1 and CDR2 (SGHNT, YENEEA) derive from the germline V gene. TCRbeta CDR3 regions were amplified from genomic DNA using the immunoSEQ Assay, a bias-controlled multiplex PCR. The authors' pipeline ran thus. The number of nucleated cells in each sample was estimated from the amplification of reference gene primers within the assay. To quantify the absolute abundance of each unique TCRbeta CDR3 rearrangement, sequence reads were collapsed and filtered. For each sample, productive Simpson clonality was calculated as the square root of Simpson's diversity index across productive rearrangements. Not all clones reach the TCRdb copy of this immuneACCESS table, which keeps in-frame sequences only. Checked studies attribute under half of the gap to unresolved V genes and leave the rest unexplained. V, J and clone size are those of that table, while D and trimming were read from the DNA. The sample includes approximately 350,000 clones, with around 87% observed a single time. Jointly, the top ten make up under 6.5% of the sample.

In Seattle, one collaborating source enrolled patients while the infection was active and tracked those patients longitudinally over the course of disease. The collaborating institutions used their own protocols to collect whole blood in K2EDTA tubes. For TCRbeta analysis, collaborators shipped samples in one of three forms: frozen whole blood, isolated PBMCs, or DNA extracted from either of those sample types. These data come from a study of blood T cell repertoires in COVID-19 (dated by TCRdb to the early 2020s). About the investigation overall: Collaborator samples came from the United States, Italy and Spain and covered acute and convalescent phases of COVID-19. Subjects who had been exposed to COVID-19, were actively infected with it, or had recovered from it provided the deeply sampled blood TCRbeta repertoires that made up the dataset. The sample metadata nearly always contained a de-identified subject ID, COVID-19 status, age in years and sex. Samples came from the ongoing ImmuneRACE study (first 160 participants) plus 1,254 subjects from 6 global collaborators. HLA class I and class II types, where available, came from metadata supplied by the sample provider rather than from assay-based typing. The repertoires were released in a freely available public database intended as a resource for research on the immune response to SARS-CoV-2. The prospective study material was composed of cDNA or gDNA derived from T cells, B-cell-depleted T cells, or PBMCs. Findings and caveats that apply to the study as a whole: How much clinical and demographic metadata was included differed by source and by participant, and the metadata was provided uncurated.

The origin of this receptor is a woman between 50 and 59 years old with COVID-19, enrolled during active disease. The source material was peripheral blood. Here the chain combines TRBV11-3 and TRBJ2-7; tentative D gene TRBD2, with 5 bases matching. The CDR3 here reads CASSPIALGAVAYEQYF. The DNA sequence reads TGTGCCAGCAGCCCAATAGCGCTGGGAGCGGTTGCCTACGAGCAGTACTTC.